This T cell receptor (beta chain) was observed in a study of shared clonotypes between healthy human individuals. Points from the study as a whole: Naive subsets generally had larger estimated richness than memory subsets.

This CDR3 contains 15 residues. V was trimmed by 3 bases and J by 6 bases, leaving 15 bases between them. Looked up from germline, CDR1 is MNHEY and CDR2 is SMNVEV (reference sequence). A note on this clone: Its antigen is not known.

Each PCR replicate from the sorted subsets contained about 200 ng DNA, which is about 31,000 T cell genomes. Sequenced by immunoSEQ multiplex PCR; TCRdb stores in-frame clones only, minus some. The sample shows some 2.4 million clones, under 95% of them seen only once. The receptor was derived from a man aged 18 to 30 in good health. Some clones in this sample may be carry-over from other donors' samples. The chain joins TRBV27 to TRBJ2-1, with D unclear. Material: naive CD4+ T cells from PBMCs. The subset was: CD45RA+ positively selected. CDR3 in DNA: TGTGCCAGCAGTTTGATCTCTCTGGGCCTCAATGAGCAGTTCTTC. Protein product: CASSLISLGLNEQFF.